This T cell receptor beta chain was retrieved from a study of blood T cell repertoires in COVID-19. Across the whole study: Acute-phase and convalescent COVID-19 samples originated in the United States, Italy and Spain.

Germline CDR1 is MNHEY and CDR2 is SVGAGI. The CDR3 totals 14 residues. Trimming took 6 bases from V and 1 from J; bases not matched to a gene: 0. Sequenced by immunoSEQ multiplex PCR; TCRdb stores in-frame clones only, minus some. The repertoire consists of around 230,000 clones, with over 70% occurring once and the leading ten covering approximately 8%. This clone appeared a few times. The source of this sequence is a woman of 80 years or more with acute or convalescent COVID-19. Sequences were obtained from peripheral blood. The chain is built from TRBV6-5 and TRBJ1-5; 10 bases fit TRBD1. The DNA for the CDR3 is TGTGCCAGCAGGGACAGGGGGAGCAATCAGCCCCAGCATTTT. This codes for CASRDRGSNQPQHF.